A single sample is the source of the 29 T cell receptor beta chains below, sequenced in a study of neurological immune-mediated disorders. TCRdb fed the 5' RACE reads into MiXCR, producing one record per CDR3 protein. This table holds about 36,000 distinct CDR3 sequences, 10% found once. The sequencing input was PBMCs. Receptors originate from a woman aged 30 to 39 with HTLV-1-associated myelopathy (HAM/TSP).

This clonotype was seen ten or more times. The chain joins TRBV5-1 to TRBJ2-7; tentatively, D is TRBD2 (6 bases). V was clipped by 5 bases and J by 3 bases, with 12 bases between them. This CDR3 has 13 residues. Germline assignment: CDR1 SGHRS and CDR2 YFSETQ. CDR3 amino acids: CASRRSGVYEQYF. DNA of the CDR3: TGCGCCAGCAGGAGATCGGGGGTCTACGAGCAGTACTTC.

This clonotype was observed many times. V usage is TRBV5-1 and J usage is TRBJ1-1; 7 bases agree with TRBD1. Losses at the gene ends were 6 bases for V and 7 bases for J; bases not matched to a gene: 15. This CDR3 is built from 15 residues. Germline CDR1 SGHRS, CDR2 YFSETQ. CDR3 DNA sequence: TGCGCCAGCACCCGATTGACAGGGATGTCGGGTGAAGCTTTCTTT. Encoded protein: CASTRLTGMSGEAFF.

The sample holds many counts of this clonotype. The chain recombines TRBV4-2 with TRBJ1-6; D remains unclear. The CDR3 is 16 amino acids. CDR1 is LGHNA, CDR2 YNFKEQ, per germline. V was cut by 0 bases and J by 0 bases, with 6 bases left in between. The CDR3 region has the DNA TGTGCCAGCAGCCAAGACGCAGTCTCCTATAATTCACCCCTCCACTTT. This translates into CASSQDAVSYNSPLHF.

This clonotype was observed many times. The CDR3 sequence: CAISDGREVNEQYF. CDR3 nucleotide sequence: TGTGCCATCAGTGATGGCAGGGAGGTAAACGAGCAGTACTTC. This chain connects TRBV10-3 to TRBJ2-7; D is perhaps TRBD2 (6 bases). Trimming shortened V by 3 bases and J by 5 bases, and 14 bases separated the two germline ends. Germline CDR1 is ENHRY and CDR2 is SYGVKD. CDR3 length: 14 amino acids.

This clonotype was seen many times. The gene calls are TRBV14 and TRBJ1-2; D gene ambiguous. This CDR3 region has 13 residues. CDR1 is SGHDN, CDR2 FVKESK, per germline. Trimming removed 4 bases from V and 3 bases from J, with 9 bases in between. CDR3 nucleotides: TGTGCCAGCAGCCCCTGGACTGACTATGGCTACACCTTC. It encodes CASSPWTDYGYTF.

This clonotype was seen ten or more times. The chain recombines TRBV5-1 with TRBJ1-1; D is ambiguous. Germline loops: CDR1 SGHRS, CDR2 YFSETQ. Trimming took 0 bases from V and 3 from J, leaving 15 bases between them. The CDR3 covers 16 residues. DNA of the CDR3: TGCGCCAGCAGCTTGGGTGTAGGGCTTGCTGACACTGAAGCTTTCTTT. Translating it yields CASSLGVGLADTEAFF. Full variable domain (rest looked up from reference TRBV5-1 and TRBJ1-1): KAGVTQTPRYLIKTRGQQVTLSCSPISGHRSVSWYQQTPGQGLQFLFEYFSETQRNKGNFPGRFSGRQFSNSRSEMNVSTLELGDSALYLCASSLGVGLADTEAFFGQGTRLTVV.

This clonotype appeared many times. The V and J genes are TRBV20-1 and TRBJ2-2; 10 bases are shared with TRBD1. V lost 2 bases to trimming and J lost 4 bases; unmatched junction nucleotides: 1. This CDR3 contains 14 residues. CDR1 and CDR2 (germline): DFQATT, SNEGSKA (reference sequence). CDR3 coding DNA: TGCAGTGCTAGACGGGACAGGGGCACCGGGGAGCTGTTTTTT. It encodes CSARRDRGTGELFF.

The V gene is TRBV11-3, the J gene TRBJ2-6; the D gene is possibly TRBD1 (5 bases). The length of the CDR3 is 15 residues. Trimming removed 5 bases at V and 0 bases at J, with 8 bases between. Germline CDR1 reads SGHNT; CDR2 reads YENEEA. CDR3 region: CASSPQGSGANVLTF. In nucleotides, the CDR3 is TGTGCCAGCAGCCCTCAGGGCTCTGGGGCCAACGTCCTGACTTTC.

The chain couples TRBV5-1 to TRBJ1-1, with D hard to call. The CDR3 contains 14 residues. V dropped 0 bases and J dropped 0 bases, with 6 bases sitting between them. Germline V gene lookup returns CDR1 SGHRS and CDR2 YFSETQ. CDR3 sequence reads: CASSLGAMNTEAFF. In DNA form, the CDR3 reads TGCGCCAGCAGCTTGGGGGCAATGAACACTGAAGCTTTCTTT.

This clonotype came up many times. The chain recombines TRBV20-1 with TRBJ2-3, with 11 bases aligning to TRBD1. This CDR3 spans 18 amino acids. CDR1 and CDR2 from the germline V gene are DFQATT and SNEGSKA (reference sequence). V was pared by 1 base and J by 2 bases, with 11 bases of the junction left unmatched. The chain's CDR3 is CSARVNRDRGINTDTQYF. CDR3 in DNA: TGCAGTGCTAGAGTCAACCGGGACAGGGGGATAAACACAGATACGCAGTATTTT.

The table lists this clonotype with many counts. The V gene is TRBV5-1, the J gene TRBJ1-1, with TRBD1 matching over 7 bases. There are 14 residues in the CDR3. Germline CDR1 is SGHRS and CDR2 is YFSETQ. Trimming cost V 3 bases and J 1 base; bases outside gene matches: 3. The CDR3 DNA sequence: TGCGCCAGCAGCTCCAGGGGGGGGAACACTGAAGCTTTCTTT. It specifies CASSSRGGNTEAFF.

This clonotype was found many times. The chain joins TRBV5-1 to TRBJ1-6, with 8 positions matching TRBD1. The CDR3 is 15 residues long. J gave up 7 bases and V 4 bases, and 7 bases lay outside the gene matches. Per the germline V gene, CDR1 is SGHRS and CDR2 is YFSETQ. The CDR3 nucleotides read TGCGCCAGCAGCACAGGGGGGACAGCCAATTCACCCCTCCACTTT. As protein: CASSTGGTANSPLHF. Full variable domain (missing parts from reference TRBV5-1 and TRBJ1-6): KAGVTQTPRYLIKTRGQQVTLSCSPISGHRSVSWYQQTPGQGLQFLFEYFSETQRNKGNFPGRFSGRQFSNSRSEMNVSTLELGDSALYLCASSTGGTANSPLHFGNGTRLTVT.

This clonotype has at least ten counts. The gene calls are TRBV28 and TRBJ2-3, with TRBD1 matching 7 bases. CDR1 MDHEN and CDR2 SYDVKM come from the germline V gene. The CDR3 contains 15 residues. V lost 3 bases, J lost 2 bases, and 5 bases stayed unmatched. The CDR3 DNA reads as TGTGCCAGCAGTTTTTTAGGGGGCGACACAGATACGCAGTATTTT. This gives the protein CASSFLGGDTDTQYF.

This clonotype was seen many times. The rearrangement uses TRBV7-2 and TRBJ2-1; D unclear. Germline V gives CDR1 SGHTA, CDR2 FQGNSA. The CDR3 totals 14 residues. Between the trimmed V and J ends, which lost 6 bases and 4 bases, there was a span of 13 bases. Written as DNA, the CDR3 is TGTGCCAGCAGTTTCGGTACACTGTACAATGAGCAGTTCTTC. Translation gives CASSFGTLYNEQFF.

In this sample, this clonotype turned up many times. The rearrangement uses TRBV3-1 and TRBJ2-1; tentative D call: TRBD2 (5 bases). Germline values: CDR1 LGHDT, CDR2 YNNKEL (reference sequence). The ends were cut back, 3 bases at V and 4 bases at J, with 13 bases in the middle. CDR3 size: 15 residues. The CDR3 loop is CASSQLRSGYNEQFF. CDR3 in DNA: TGTGCCAGCAGCCAGCTTCGTTCGGGGTACAATGAGCAGTTCTTC.

This clonotype was observed at least ten times. The gene calls are TRBV4-1 and TRBJ1-2; perhaps TRBD1 as D (6 bases). CDR3 length: 16 amino acids. V was clipped by 0 bases and J by 8 bases, with 19 bases between them. Germline lookup yields CDR1 MGHRA and CDR2 YSYEKL. CDR3 coding DNA: TGCGCCAGCAGCCAAGAATTGGGCAGGGGCGCTGGCGGCTACACCTTC. Its protein is CASSQELGRGAGGYTF.

This clonotype has at least ten counts. The chain has TRBV11-3 and TRBJ1-2; TRBD1 might be the D (5 bases). Germline loops: CDR1 SGHNT, CDR2 YENEEA. This CDR3 comprises 14 residues. V lost 1 base and J lost 4, with 10 bases in between. The CDR3 coding sequence is TGTGCCAGCAGCTTAGGGCGGGGGAGCTATGGCTACACCTTC. Protein: CASSLGRGSYGYTF.

In its sample, this clonotype was seen many times. The chain couples TRBV20-1 to TRBJ2-3; D call uncertain. Germline CDR1 DFQATT, CDR2 SNEGSKA (reference sequence). Trimming removed 3 bases at V and 3 bases at J, with 13 bases between. This CDR3 is built from 14 residues. Here the CDR3 reads CSASHPALTDTQYF. Here the CDR3 DNA reads TGCAGTGCTAGCCACCCCGCGCTGACAGATACGCAGTATTTT.

This clonotype was detected ten times or more. V usage is TRBV5-1 and J usage is TRBJ1-2; weak D call: TRBD1 (5 bases). V lost 4 bases and J lost 2, with 18 bases in between. Germline values: CDR1 SGHRS, CDR2 YFSETQ. The CDR3 spans 16 residues. This chain's CDR3 is CASSQGSITGNYGYTF. Here the CDR3 DNA reads TGCGCCAGCAGCCAAGGATCAATTACAGGAAACTATGGCTACACCTTC.

In this sample, this clonotype turned up many times. V gene TRBV20-1 combines with J gene TRBJ2-3; 14 bases are shared with TRBD2. J was trimmed by 0 bases and V by 6 bases; bases with no gene match: 5. The length of the CDR3 is 16 residues. Germline lookup yields CDR1 DFQATT and CDR2 SNEGSKA (reference sequence). The chain's CDR3 is CSATTSGGDSTDTQYF. CDR3 bases: TGCAGTGCGACGACTAGCGGGGGGGATAGCACAGATACGCAGTATTTT.

In this sample, this clonotype turned up many times. The genes are TRBV25-1 and TRBJ1-1; maybe TRBD1 (6 bases). Trimming left V 1 base short and J 5 bases short, with 14 bases between. Germline CDR1 MGHDK, CDR2 SYGVNS. The CDR3 has 15 residues. As DNA, the CDR3 is TGTGCCAGCAGTGAATGGGTGGCAGGGGAAACTGAAGCTTTCTTT. This translates into CASSEWVAGETEAFF.

This clonotype was seen repeatedly, ten times or more. This chain connects TRBV7-6 to TRBJ2-7; D possibly uses TRBD1 or TRBD2 (5 bases each). The CDR3 runs 14 residues. The germline gives CDR1 SGHVS, CDR2 FNYEAQ. Trimming took 5 bases from V and 7 from J, leaving 18 bases between them. The CDR3 spells CASSPGSGTGEQYF. The CDR3 region has the DNA TGTGCCAGCAGCCCAGGGTCGGGTACGGGAGAGCAGTACTTC. Complete variable domain (other parts from reference TRBV7-6 and TRBJ2-7): GAGVSQSPRYKVTKRGQDVALRCDPISGHVSLYWYRQALGQGPEFLTYFNYEAQQDKSGLPNDRFSAERPEGSISTLTIQRTEQRDSAMYRCASSPGSGTGEQYFGPGTRLTVT.

This clonotype came up many times. The chain has TRBV20-1 and TRBJ2-7, with D possibly TRBD2 on 5 matching bases. V was clipped by 3 bases and J by 1 base, with 16 bases between them. Germline lookup yields CDR1 DFQATT and CDR2 SNEGSKA (reference sequence). The CDR3 length is 15 residues. DNA of the CDR3: TGCAGTGCTAGCATGGGAGTACTAAATTCCTACGAGCAGTACTTC. Translated: CSASMGVLNSYEQYF.

This clonotype was picked up many times. This chain uses TRBV11-2 with TRBJ2-7; D perhaps matches TRBD1 (6 bases). V was shortened by 7 bases and J by 2 bases, with 21 bases between the two germline ends. In germline, CDR1 is SGHAT, CDR2 FQNNGV. This CDR3 is built from 16 residues. CDR3 in DNA: TGTGCCAGCACCTTTTCCGGGACATTATCTACCTACGAGCAGTACTTC. This codes for CASTFSGTLSTYEQYF.

This clonotype appeared many times. J is TRBJ2-7 and V is TRBV15; no clear D gene. From germline, CDR1 is LNHNV and CDR2 YYDKDF (reference sequence). V was cut by 0 bases and J by 4 bases, with 7 bases left in between. The CDR3 loop spans 13 amino acids. CDR3 residues: CATSRDPQYEQYF. The DNA for the CDR3 is TGTGCCACCAGCAGAGATCCCCAGTACGAGCAGTACTTC.

This clonotype showed up many times. This chain connects TRBV5-1 to TRBJ2-7; D possibly corresponds to TRBD2 (5 bases). CDR1 is SGHRS, CDR2 YFSETQ, per germline. The CDR3 is 12 amino acids. V dropped 0 bases and J dropped 5 bases, with 6 bases sitting between them. The CDR3 bases are TGCGCCAGCAGCTTGGGGGGAGACGAGCAGTACTTC. Amino acids: CASSLGGDEQYF.

This clonotype has a count of ten or more. The gene calls are TRBV20-1 and TRBJ2-1; 9 bases are shared with TRBD2. Germline V gene data show CDR1 as DFQATT and CDR2 as SNEGSKA (reference sequence). The junction had 2 bases not matched to a gene; V was cut back by 0 bases and J by 8 bases. The CDR3 contains 13 residues. The CDR3 DNA is TGCAGTGCTAGAGATGGGACTAGCCATGAGCAGTTCTTC. Its protein is CSARDGTSHEQFF.

This clonotype was seen ten or more times. The chain uses TRBV25-1 and TRBJ2-3, with D unresolved. With 4 bases removed from V and 2 bases from J, the gap between germline ends came to 7 bases. CDR1 MGHDK and CDR2 SYGVNS come from the germline V gene. The CDR3 extends over 13 amino acids. In nucleotides, the CDR3 is TGTGCCAGCAGTGGAAAGAACACAGATACGCAGTATTTT. Protein: CASSGKNTDTQYF.

This clonotype was counted many times. This chain joins TRBV24-1 and TRBJ2-2; tentative D call: TRBD2 (5 bases). The germline gives CDR1 KGHDR, CDR2 SFDVKD. V dropped 5 bases and J dropped 5 bases, with 14 bases sitting between them. CDR3 size: 15 residues. CDR3: CATSVTEVGTGELFF. The CDR3 DNA sequence: TGTGCCACCAGTGTAACGGAGGTTGGGACCGGGGAGCTGTTTTTT.